A single sample gave rise to the 24 T cell receptor beta chains below, sequenced in a study of shared clonotypes between healthy human individuals (dated by TCRdb to 2019 to 2021). The method was the immunoSEQ multiplex PCR assay. TCRdb re-hosts the immuneACCESS table, in-frame sequences only. Its copies lack some clones; in the studies checked, an unresolved V gene accounts for under half of them, and the cause for the rest is not known. The sample yields a few million clones; approximately 92% were counted once. In total, the top ten clones hold over 0.12% of the sample. The sample consisted of naive CD4+ T cells sorted from blood. The intended sense of this specimen's cell subset or site label: CD45RA+ positively selected. Receptors were obtained from a man younger than 30 in good health.

J is TRBJ2-3 and V is TRBV12-5; tentatively, D is TRBD1 (5 bases). The V end was cut by 1 base, the J end by 8 bases, with 7 bases between. CDR3 length: 12 residues. The V gene's germline CDR1 is LGHNT and CDR2 FRNRAP. For the CDR3, the DNA is TGTGCTAGTGGTTTGGAAGGGGCTACGCAGTATTTT. Translation: CASGLEGATQYF.

V gene TRBV13 combines with J gene TRBJ2-1; D gene unclear. Germline values: CDR1 PRHDT, CDR2 FYEKMQ (reference sequence). This CDR3 region has 12 residues. Trimming shortened V by 3 bases and J by 9 bases, and 9 bases separated the two germline ends. The CDR3 DNA is TGTGCCAGCAGCTTCCTCATGGCTGAGCAGTTCTTC. This translates into CASSFLMAEQFF.

CDR3 DNA sequence: TGCGCCAGCAGCCAAGAAAGAGCATCGCCCCTCGATGAGCAGTTCTTC. It encodes CASSQERASPLDEQFF. This chain joins TRBV4-1 and TRBJ2-1; D is undetermined. The CDR3 is 16 residues long. V gave up 0 bases and J gave up 8 bases, with 17 bases separating them. Germline V gene lookup returns CDR1 MGHRA and CDR2 YSYEKL.

The chain combines TRBV7-9 with TRBJ1-4; 8 bases agree with TRBD1. The V and J ends lost 6 bases and 6 bases, in that order; junction bases with no gene match: 15. The CDR3 spans 17 residues. Germline CDR1 and CDR2: SEHNR and FQNEAQ (reference sequence). The CDR3 DNA reads TGTGCCAGCAGTAGAAGGCAGGGGGCGTTGGGGCATGAAAAACTGTTTTTT. It specifies CASSRRQGALGHEKLFF.

V is TRBV12-5 and J is TRBJ1-2; D remains ambiguous. The CDR3 is 15 residues long. The ends were cut back, 0 bases at V and 8 bases at J, with 16 bases in the middle. The germline V gene encodes CDR1 LGHNT and CDR2 FRNRAP. The CDR3 here is CASGLVIDGVKGYTF. CDR3 DNA: TGTGCTAGTGGTTTGGTAATTGACGGTGTTAAAGGCTACACCTTC.

A single count supports this clone. V usage is TRBV2 and J usage is TRBJ1-2; the match to TRBD1 covers 10 bases. Trimming removed 3 bases from V and 5 bases from J; junction bases left unmatched: 9. The V gene's germline CDR1 is SNHLY and CDR2 FYNNEI. This CDR3 region has 16 residues. CDR3 bases: TGTGCCAGCAGTGAGCCGGGACAGGGGAATCCTTATGGCTACACCTTC. Translation gives CASSEPGQGNPYGYTF.

This chain uses TRBV19 with TRBJ2-2; D gene unclear. The CDR3 runs to 15 residues. Germline loops: CDR1 LNHDA, CDR2 SQIVND (reference sequence). V gave up 3 bases and J gave up 2 bases, with 10 bases separating them. CDR3 in amino acids: CASSIGRLNTGELFF. The CDR3 DNA reads as TGTGCCAGTAGTATCGGCAGGCTAAACACCGGGGAGCTGTTTTTT.

This clone was detected only a few times. The genes are TRBV2 and TRBJ1-5; D is ambiguous. The V gene lost 3 bases and the J gene lost 0 bases, with 3 bases spanning the gap. This CDR3 contains 13 residues. The germline V gene has CDR1 SNHLY and CDR2 FYNNEI. Written as DNA, the CDR3 is TGTGCCAGCAGTGACACTAGCAATCAGCCCCAGCATTTT. This codes for CASSDTSNQPQHF.

The J gene is TRBJ2-6, the V gene TRBV7-9; 9 bases are shared with TRBD1. Per germline, CDR1 SEHNR and CDR2 FQNEAQ (reference sequence). Trimming at V came to 1 base and at J to 2 bases, leaving 0 bases not matched to a gene. This CDR3 is 16 amino acids long. This chain's CDR3 is CASSLGDRAGANVLTF. The CDR3 DNA reads as TGTGCCAGCAGCTTAGGGGACAGGGCTGGGGCCAACGTCCTGACTTTC.

The V call is TRBV4-1, the J call TRBJ2-3; a possible D gene is TRBD1 (5 bases). V was clipped by 2 bases and J by 2 bases, with 8 bases between them. CDR1 is MGHRA, CDR2 YSYEKL, per germline. This CDR3 contains 14 residues. The CDR3 DNA sequence: TGCGCCAGCAGCCAATGGGGCCTCACAGATACGCAGTATTTT. This gives the protein CASSQWGLTDTQYF.

Concerning this clone itself: Within the sample, other DNA sequences also encode this same CDR3. Here the CDR3 reads CAWSPTGTSPGEQYF. CDR3 sequence (DNA): TGTGCCTGGAGCCCGACCGGGACTAGTCCTGGCGAGCAGTACTTC. The gene calls are TRBV30 and TRBJ2-7, with 8 positions matching TRBD2. Germline loops: CDR1 GTSNPN, CDR2 SVGIG (reference sequence). The CDR3 is 15 residues long. V was pared by 3 bases and J by 6 bases, with 13 bases of the junction left unmatched.

The gene calls are TRBV14 and TRBJ2-5, with 7 bases matching TRBD2. After removal of 1 base from V and 5 bases from J, the junction contained 7 bases not matched to a gene. The length of the CDR3 is 15 residues. Germline CDR1 reads SGHDN; CDR2 reads FVKESK. The CDR3 region has the DNA TGTGCCAGCAGCCAAGCACTAGCGATTAGGGAGACCCAGTACTTC. Translated: CASSQALAIRETQYF. Supplemented by reference TRBV14 and TRBJ2-5, the full variable domain reads EAGVTQFPSHSVIEKGQTVTLRCDPISGHDNLYWYRRVMGKEIKFLLHFVKESKQDESGMPNNRFLAERTGGTYSTLKVQPAELEDSGVYFCASSQALAIRETQYFGPGTRLLVL.

This sequence joins TRBV7-2 and TRBJ1-2, with D unresolved. Germline V gives CDR1 SGHTA, CDR2 FQGNSA. Trimming shortened V by 2 bases and J by 8 bases, and 21 bases separated the two germline ends. CDR3 length: 16 residues. The CDR3 sequence: CASSLFTGNGNGGYTF. The CDR3 DNA follows: TGTGCCAGCAGCTTATTCACCGGGAACGGTAACGGGGGCTACACCTTC.

The chain uses TRBV30 and TRBJ1-4; D is uncertain. The V gene lost 3 bases and the J gene lost 16 bases, with 15 bases spanning the gap. This CDR3 region has 11 residues. From germline, CDR1 is GTSNPN and CDR2 SVGIG (reference sequence). CDR3 sequence: CAWRINEKQFF. The CDR3, as DNA: TGTGCCTGGAGGATTAATGAAAAGCAGTTTTTT.

The genes are TRBV7-9 and TRBJ1-4; tentative D call: TRBD1 (6 bases). The CDR3 spans 14 residues. Germline V gives CDR1 SEHNR, CDR2 FQNEAQ (reference sequence). V lost 5 bases and J 7 bases, leaving 14 bases between the germline ends. The CDR3 sequence is CASSPRGGSEKLFF. The CDR3 region has the DNA TGTGCCAGCAGCCCCCGAGGGGGGAGTGAAAAACTGTTTTTT.

The genes are TRBV28 and TRBJ2-7; D unclear. This CDR3 is 14 amino acids long. The ends were cut back, 3 bases at V and 1 base at J, with 10 bases in the middle. Germline values: CDR1 MDHEN, CDR2 SYDVKM. CDR3 sequence: CASSFSIGSYEQYF. CDR3 nucleotides: TGTGCCAGCAGTTTCAGCATAGGGTCCTACGAGCAGTACTTC. Full variable domain (outside the CDR3, taken from reference TRBV28 and TRBJ2-7): DVKVTQSSRYLVKRTGEKVFLECVQDMDHENMFWYRQDPGLGLRLIYFSYDVKMKEKGDIPEGYSVSREKKERFSLILESASTNQTSMYLCASSFSIGSYEQYFGPGTRLTVT.

This rearrangement joins TRBV28 to TRBJ2-7; weak D call: TRBD1 (6 bases). This CDR3 has 14 amino acids. V lost 4 bases and J 2 bases, leaving 12 bases between the germline ends. The germline V gene encodes CDR1 MDHEN and CDR2 SYDVKM. CDR3 loop: CASSSTTGPYEQYF. For the CDR3, the DNA is TGTGCCAGCAGTTCCACGACAGGTCCCTACGAGCAGTACTTC.

J is TRBJ1-6 and V is TRBV19; 12 bases are a match to TRBD1. V was clipped by 6 bases and J by 10 bases; unmatched bases: 7. Germline V gives CDR1 LNHDA, CDR2 SQIVND (reference sequence). The CDR3 runs 15 residues. This chain's CDR3 is CASSLGQGAGSPLHF. The CDR3 DNA reads TGTGCCAGTAGCCTGGGACAGGGGGCTGGATCACCCCTCCACTTT.

This chain joins TRBV10-3 and TRBJ2-7, with TRBD1 matching 7 bases. The CDR3 extends over 15 amino acids. Looked up from germline, CDR1 is ENHRY and CDR2 is SYGVKD. The junction had 9 bases not matched to a gene; V was cut back by 6 bases and J by 1 base. The chain's CDR3 is CAISAVSRGSYEQYF. The CDR3 DNA follows: TGTGCCATCAGCGCAGTCTCCAGGGGGTCCTACGAGCAGTACTTC.

The chain carries TRBV4-1 and TRBJ1-3, with TRBD1 matching 8 bases. Germline trimming cut 3 bases from V and 3 bases from J; bases unmatched to any gene: 4. The germline CDR1 and CDR2 sequences are MGHRA and YSYEKL. The CDR3 contains 15 residues. CDR3: CASSQDRVIGNTIYF. The CDR3 DNA reads TGCGCCAGCAGCCAGGACAGGGTGATTGGAAACACCATATATTTT.

This clone has a single count. V gene TRBV7-2 combines with J gene TRBJ2-3; D is uncertain. Germline V lookup: CDR1 SGHTA, CDR2 FQGNSA. CDR3 length: 15 residues. V lost 4 bases and J lost 2, with 13 bases in between. Written as DNA, the CDR3 is TGTGCCAGCAGCTCCGGATCGGGCCTCACAGATACGCAGTATTTT. Translating it yields CASSSGSGLTDTQYF.

This rearrangement joins TRBV6-1 to TRBJ2-2, with D tentatively TRBD2 (5 bases). CDR1 and CDR2 (germline): MNHNS, SASEGT. The CDR3 has 15 amino acids. The V and J ends lost 1 base and 1 base respectively, with 7 bases between them. CDR3 in amino acids: CASSEVGRNTGELFF. The CDR3, as DNA: TGTGCCAGCAGTGAAGTAGGGAGGAACACCGGGGAGCTGTTTTTT.

Comment on this clone: Other nucleotide sequences from this sample produce the same CDR3. The genes are TRBV19 and TRBJ2-1, with 11 positions matching TRBD2. The germline CDR1 and CDR2 sequences are LNHDA and SQIVND (reference sequence). V was clipped by 2 bases and J by 7 bases; unmatched bases: 4. The CDR3 extends over 15 amino acids. CDR3 protein: CASSILAGGANEQFF. CDR3 DNA sequence: TGTGCCAGTAGTATACTAGCGGGAGGCGCAAATGAGCAGTTCTTC. The full variable domain, with the rest looked up from reference TRBV19 and TRBJ2-1, is DGGITQSPKYLFRKEGQNVTLSCEQNLNHDAMYWYRQDPGQGLRLIYYSQIVNDFQKGDIAEGYSVSREKKESFPLTVTSAQKNPTAFYLCASSILAGGANEQFFGPGTRLTVL.

The chain is built from TRBV19 and TRBJ2-2; the D is unclear. V gave up 7 bases and J gave up 0 bases, with 9 bases separating them. The CDR3 covers 14 residues. Germline V gives CDR1 LNHDA, CDR2 SQIVND (reference sequence). CDR3 sequence (DNA): TGTGCCAGTACCGCGACAACGAACACCGGGGAGCTGTTTTTT. This gives the protein CASTATTNTGELFF.